This T cell receptor (beta chain) derives from a study of blood T cells in healthy people across ages. Looked up from germline, CDR1 is SGHTA and CDR2 is FQGNSA. After removal of 2 bases from V and 2 bases from J, the junction contained 5 bases not matched to a gene. CDR3 length: 15 amino acids. A sample-barcoded 5' primer and a J-beta primer mix were used in a second PCR of roughly 6 to 11 cycles. A single record per CDR3 protein comes from TCRdb applying MiXCR to the 5' RACE reads. The sample holds about 720,000 distinct CDR3 sequences; just under 25% are singletons and the top ten take 3.7%. The sample was also linked to a second study, of T cells of mothers and their children.

J is TRBJ2-5 and V is TRBV7-2, with 7 bases aligning to TRBD1. This sequence was found in a boy younger than 18 in good health. Sequenced: blood. CDR3 residues: CASSLRGRGQETQYF. The CDR3 nucleotides are TGTGCCAGCAGCTTACGGGGCAGGGGGCAAGAGACCCAGTACTTC.